This TCR beta chain was retrieved from a study of graft-versus-host responses after intestinal transplantation. Study-wide background: Anti-thymocyte globulin induction was given to all recipients, followed by tacrolimus and steroids for 2 to 4 years. Findings and limits, study-wide: Early HvG declines after transplant were associated with peak circulating GvH clone levels. Among recipient marrow samples, GvH clones were found; some appeared first in ileum or blood.

With respect to this clone: What it binds is not known.

Germline V lookup: CDR1 SGHAT, CDR2 FQNNGV. V was clipped by 3 bases and J by 5 bases; unmatched bases: 10. This CDR3 contains 18 residues. Profiled with immunoSEQ multiplex PCR; TCRdb holds only in-frame clones, not every one. This table has about 120,000 clones, approximately 95% appearing once. V gene TRBV11-2 combines with J gene TRBJ2-3, with 14 bases that match TRBD2. This specimen consisted of unstimulated CD8+ T cells sorted from spleen or lymph node cells, obtained before intestinal transplant. The receptor was derived from a human donor who received an intestinal transplant. CDR3 sequence (DNA): TGTGCCAGCAGCTTGACAATGACTAGCGGGAGGGGTGGAGATACGCAGTATTTT. Its translation is CASSLTMTSGRGGDTQYF.